Below, 28 T cell receptor beta chains from the same sample are listed, as sequenced in a study of tumor and adjacent non-tumor tissue in lung cancer. A modified ARM-PCR protocol with three rounds of nested PCR amplified TCRbeta. A single record per CDR3 protein comes from TCRdb applying MiXCR to the multiplex PCR reads. Here the sample spans some 80,000 distinct CDR3 sequences, approximately 77% being singletons. This sample's RNA came from whole unsorted tissue. Sequenced: lung tumor tissue. The receptor source for this set is a woman between 35 and 50 years old with non-small cell lung cancer.

This clonotype was recorded at least ten times. The chain joins TRBV4-1 to TRBJ2-1; 16 nucleotides align to TRBD2. The CDR3 consists of 20 residues. CDR1 and CDR2 (germline): MGHRA, YSYEKL. The V gene end was trimmed by 3 bases and the J gene end by 3 bases; junction bases not matched to a gene: 11. In nucleotides, the CDR3 is TGCGCCAGCAGCCAGAAGCCGGGACTAGCGGGAGGGAACGTCTACAATGAGCAGTTCTTC. Its protein product is CASSQKPGLAGGNVYNEQFF.

A note on this clonotype: Relative to the germline gene, one junction end is altered; a read error may explain this. CDR3 sequence: CGSGFLGLNQPQYF. CDR3 sequence (DNA): TGTGGCAGCGGTTTCCTAGGCCTCAATCAGCCCCAGTATTTT. This chain connects TRBV12-3 or TRBV12-4 to TRBJ1-5, with a weak D call TRBD2 (5 bases). The DNA end is more similar to TRBJ2-3, so the J call may be wrong. This CDR3 region has 14 residues.

This clonotype has only a few counts. An end of the junction does not agree with germline; a read error may underlie this. The chain combines TRBV10-3 with TRBJ2-3; 9 nucleotides align to TRBD2. CDR1 is ENHRY, CDR2 SYGVKD, per germline. The CDR3 has 14 amino acids. The CDR3 loop is CVTEAGGSADTQFF. Written as DNA, the CDR3 is TGTGTCACCGAGGCGGGAGGGTCGGCAGATACGCAGTTTTTT.

This clonotype showed up just a few times. This may stem from a read error, because a much larger clone lies one nucleotide away. The gene calls are TRBV14 and TRBJ2-4; D is undetermined. The length of the CDR3 is 13 residues. CDR1 is SGHDN, CDR2 FVKESK, per germline. The V end was cut by 3 bases, the J end by 2 bases, with 5 bases between. For the CDR3, the DNA is TGTGCCAGCAGCCAGGCAACCAAAAACATTCAGTACTTC. Residues: CASSQATKNIQYF.

With regard to this clonotype: Its ends do not fully match the called genes, so a read error is possible. The genes are TRBV5-4 and TRBJ2-1; D is perhaps TRBD1 or TRBD2 (5 bases each). The CDR3 is 13 residues long. Germline assignment: CDR1 SGHNT and CDR2 YYREEE (reference sequence). In DNA, the CDR3 is TGTGTCAGCAGCTCGGGACCTACGGATGAGCAGTTCTTC. Translated, it gives CVSSSGPTDEQFF.

As for this clonotype: Mismatch with germline at one junction end may stem from a read error. The V gene is TRBV6-1, the J gene TRBJ2-5, with TRBD2 identical over 10 bases. The CDR3 spans 21 residues. Germline V gene lookup returns CDR1 MNHNS and CDR2 SASEGT. The DNA for the CDR3 is TGTGCCTGCAGGTGGGGATTTATTAGCGGGGGGTATTCTTACACCCAAGAGACCCAGTACTTC. This translates into CACRWGFISGGYSYTQETQYF.

Concerning this clonotype: At one end, the junction sequence differs from germline, possibly due to a read error. This chain uses TRBV29-1 with TRBJ2-3; the D call may be TRBD1 or TRBD2 (6 bases each). The CDR3 has 12 residues. Germline V gene lookup returns CDR1 SQVTM and CDR2 ANQGSEA. The CDR3 loop is CSGAGGGHTHYF. In DNA, the CDR3 is TGCAGCGGTGCAGGAGGGGGGCATACGCATTATTTT.

The chain is built from TRBV7-9 and TRBJ2-1; D unclear. Near its end, the DNA agrees better with TRBJ2-7, so the J call may be wrong. CDR1 is SEHNR, CDR2 FQNEAQ, per germline (reference sequence). The CDR3 extends over 15 amino acids. CDR3: CASSFHQNRYNEQYF. CDR3 coding DNA: TGTGCCAGCAGCTTTCACCAGAACCGATACAATGAGCAGTACTTC.

This clonotype appeared many times. The chain recombines TRBV5-4 with TRBJ2-2; the match to TRBD2 covers 8 bases. The germline CDR1 and CDR2 sequences are SGHNT and YYREEE (reference sequence). V shed 0 bases, J shed 4 bases, and the junction held 8 bases outside the gene matches. CDR3 size: 17 residues. This chain's CDR3 is CASSLASGTRFTGELFF. CDR3 sequence (DNA): TGTGCCAGCAGCTTGGCTTCCGGGACTAGGTTCACCGGGGAGCTGTTTTTT.

In the case of this clonotype: Without the conserved terminal phenylalanine or tryptophan, this CDR3 likely stems from a read error. The DNA is left out, because the CDR3 cannot be placed on it with certainty; the CDR3 is given as TCRdb lists it. The gene calls are TRBV11-2 and TRBJ1-6; no DNA check was done on the table's D call, TRBD1. The CDR3 sequence runs 15 residues, both termini included. Germline CDR1 and CDR2: SGHAT and FQNNGV. This chain's CDR3 is CASSLAPGNNSSPPL.

The chain links TRBV11-2 to TRBJ2-3, with 10 bases fitting TRBD1. Germline trimming cut 6 bases from V and 4 bases from J; bases unmatched to any gene: 7. Germline CDR1 SGHAT, CDR2 FQNNGV. The CDR3 length is 15 residues. The CDR3 DNA follows: TGTGCCAGCAGTTTCGGGACAGGGGCGCCAGATACGCAGTATTTT. Protein sequence: CASSFGTGAPDTQYF.

About this clonotype itself: Germline and junction disagree at one end, which may indicate a read error. This chain joins TRBV11-2 and TRBJ1-2, with a possible D match to TRBD1 (6 bases). CDR3 length equals 13 residues. Germline V gene sequence: CDR1 SGHAT, CDR2 FQNNGV. Here the CDR3 reads CASSPNRDRGYTF. CDR3 nucleotides: TGTGCCAGTAGCCCCAACAGGGATAGGGGCTATACCTTC. The complete variable domain, with remaining parts taken from reference TRBV11-2 and TRBJ1-2, reads EAGVAQSPRYKIIEKRQSVAFWCNPISGHATLYWYQQILGQGPKLLIQFQNNGVVDDSQLPKDRFSAERLKGVDSTLKIQPAKLEDSAVYLCASSPNRDRGYTFGSGTRLTVV.

Notes on this clonotype: A much larger clone sits a single nucleotide away, making a read error possible. This chain connects TRBV5-1 to TRBJ2-5, with a weak D call TRBD2 (5 bases). CDR1 and CDR2 (germline): SGHRS, YFSETQ. The CDR3 has 13 amino acids. This CDR3 reads CASGSGAQETHYF. The CDR3 region has the DNA TGCGCCAGCGGGAGCGGAGCTCAAGAGACCCATTACTTC.

Of note for this clonotype: Since no conserved phenylalanine or tryptophan closes the CDR3, a read error is the likely cause. The genes are TRBV29-1 and TRBJ1-1; D ambiguous. CDR1 is SQVTM, CDR2 ANQGSEA, per germline. The V end was cut by 6 bases, the J end by 7 bases, with 12 bases between. The CDR3 has 11 amino acids. Here the CDR3 reads CSVSLGIEAFV. Here the CDR3 DNA reads TGCAGCGTGAGCTTAGGCATTGAAGCTTTCGTT.

This clonotype was counted a few times. At one of its ends the junction is not consistent with the germline gene, which may arise from a read error. The gene calls are TRBV7-9 and TRBJ2-1; 11 bases match TRBD2. Per the germline V gene, CDR1 is SEHNR and CDR2 is FQNEAQ (reference sequence). This CDR3 region has 17 residues. The CDR3 reads CASSTSLAGGPYNKQFF. The CDR3 coding sequence is TGTGCCAGCAGCACATCCTTAGCGGGGGGGCCCTACAATAAGCAGTTCTTC. The full variable domain, its missing parts supplied by reference TRBV7-9 and TRBJ2-1, is DTGVSQNPRHKITKRGQNVTFRCDPISEHNRLYWYRQTLGQGPEFLTYFQNEAQLEKSRLLSDRFSAERPKGSFSTLEIQRTEQGDSAMYLCASSTSLAGGPYNKQFFGPGTRLTVL.

This clonotype came up many times. The rearrangement joins TRBV5-8 to TRBJ2-7; 10 nucleotides align to TRBD1. Trimming took 6 bases from V and 3 from J; bases not matched to a gene: 9. CDR1 SGHTS and CDR2 YDEGEE come from the germline V gene. The CDR3 is 15 residues long. As DNA, the CDR3 is TGTGCCAGCACCAACGCACGGACAGGGGGCTACGAGCAGTACTTC. It codes for CASTNARTGGYEQYF.

Notes on this clonotype: Because the CDR3 is missing its conserved closing phenylalanine or tryptophan, this is likely a read error. The chain carries TRBV5-1 and TRBJ2-7; D gene uncertain. This CDR3 is 13 amino acids long. Germline loops: CDR1 SGHRS, CDR2 YFSETQ. The V end lost 2 bases, the J end lost 9 bases, and 15 bases lay between the germline ends. CDR3 region: CASSFYVSDGQYL. In DNA, the CDR3 is TGCGCCAGCAGCTTTTATGTCTCGGACGGGCAGTACTTA.

This clonotype has just a few counts. With a much larger clone just one base away, this may be a read error. This chain connects TRBV4-2 to TRBJ1-2, with D possibly being TRBD1 (5 bases). This CDR3 comprises 16 residues. Germline CDR1 and CDR2: LGHNA and YNFKEQ. Trimming removed 1 base from V and 7 bases from J, with 19 bases in between. The CDR3 coding sequence is TGTGCCAGCAGCCAAGTTTCAGGAGGGACGCGGACTGGCTACACCTTC. Translation: CASSQVSGGTRTGYTF.

Regarding this clonotype: The junction departs from the called germline gene at one end, perhaps through a read error. The chain carries TRBV5-4 and TRBJ2-4; tentatively, D is TRBD1 or TRBD2 (5 bases each). The V gene's germline CDR1 is SGHNT and CDR2 YYREEE (reference sequence). The CDR3 extends over 14 amino acids. The CDR3 DNA reads TGTGCCAGCAGCCCGAGGGGTGCTTCGAACATTCAGTATTTC. Translation gives CASSPRGASNIQYF.

A word on this clonotype: A read error may account for a junction end that differs from germline. The rearrangement uses TRBV12-3 or TRBV12-4 and TRBJ1-2; 8 bases fit TRBD1. The CDR3 sequence is 14 residues long. DNA of the CDR3: TGTGCCAGCAGCCCAGGGGGCGCGGGCTATGGCTGCACCTTC. It is translated as CASSPGGAGYGCTF.

About this clonotype itself: Relative to the germline gene, one junction end is altered; a read error may explain this. The V call is TRBV6-5, the J call TRBJ1-6, with 7 bases matching TRBD1. The CDR3 spans 14 residues. CDR1 is MNHEY and CDR2 is SVGAGI in the germline V gene. CDR3 DNA sequence: TGTGCCAGCAGTTGGACAGGTCAGAATTCAGCCCTCCACTTT. It translates to CASSWTGQNSALHF.

On this clonotype: Because the CDR3 is missing its conserved closing phenylalanine or tryptophan, this is likely a read error. The gene calls are TRBV11-2 and TRBJ1-3; D is uncertain. The CDR3 contains 13 residues. Germline CDR1 and CDR2: SGHAT and FQNNGV. Here the CDR3 reads CVSISVSGNTIYL. The CDR3 bases are TGTGTCAGCATCAGCGTCTCTGGAAACACCATATATCTT.

In the case of this clonotype: The CDR3 does not close with the conserved phenylalanine or tryptophan, likely indicating a read error. The chain carries TRBV6-1 and TRBJ2-5, with D unresolved. Germline CDR1 and CDR2: MNHNS and SASEGT. The CDR3 sequence is 13 residues long. Trimming took off 7 bases at V and 2 bases at J, with 11 bases between the two ends. The CDR3 sequence: CASITPNQETQYI. DNA of the CDR3: TGTGCCAGCATCACTCCCAATCAAGAGACCCAGTACATC.

Concerning this clonotype itself: This sequence may be a read error, since a much larger clone differs from it by one base. The chain combines TRBV5-1 with TRBJ1-6; a weak D match, TRBD1 (6 bases). Germline V CDR1 and CDR2: SGHRS, YFSETQ. This CDR3 has 15 amino acids. The V end lost 6 bases, the J end lost 10 bases, and 20 bases lay between the germline ends. DNA for the CDR3: TGCGCCAGCAACTTTTATACAGGGAGCGTATCACCCCTCCACTTT. Its translation is CASNFYTGSVSPLHF.

For this clonotype: A junction end diverges from the germline sequence, so it may reflect a read error. This chain connects TRBV29-1 to TRBJ2-7; D is unclear. Germline values: CDR1 SQVTM, CDR2 ANQGSEA. CDR3 size: 12 residues. The CDR3 region is CSVANSNHEQYF. The CDR3 nucleotides are TGCAGCGTTGCAAATAGCAACCACGAACAGTACTTC.

In the case of this clonotype: An end of the junction does not agree with germline; a read error may underlie this. This rearrangement joins TRBV11-2 to TRBJ2-1; 8 nucleotides line up with TRBD1. In germline, CDR1 is SGHAT, CDR2 FQNNGV. The CDR3 has 13 amino acids. CDR3 residues: CVSTSTGGNEQFF. The DNA of the CDR3 is TGTGTCAGCACCTCAACAGGGGGGAATGAGCAGTTCTTC. The entire variable domain, with the rest obtained from reference TRBV11-2 and TRBJ2-1, is as follows: EAGVAQSPRYKIIEKRQSVAFWCNPISGHATLYWYQQILGQGPKLLIQFQNNGVVDDSQLPKDRFSAERLKGVDSTLKIQPAKLEDSAVYLCVSTSTGGNEQFFGPGTRLTVL.

J is TRBJ2-7 and V is TRBV20-1; either TRBD1 or TRBD2 may fit D (5 bases each). CDR1 DFQATT and CDR2 SNEGSKA come from the germline V gene (reference sequence). The CDR3 is made up of 13 amino acids. The CDR3: CSVRQRGNYEQYF. The CDR3 DNA reads TGCAGCGTCAGACAGCGAGGGAACTACGAGCAGTACTTC.

Details on this clonotype: Its ends do not fully match the called genes, so a read error is possible. V is TRBV14 and J is TRBJ2-6, with a weak D call TRBD1 (6 bases). The germline V gene encodes CDR1 SGHDN and CDR2 FVKESK. There are 14 residues in the CDR3. The CDR3 DNA is TGTGCCAGGATCCAAGGGTTGGGGGCCAACTTCCTGACTTTC. This translates into CARIQGLGANFLTF.